The 20 T cell receptor beta chains below come from one sample, sequenced in a study of OX40 agonist ivuxolimab in advanced cancers. Profiled with immunoSEQ multiplex PCR; TCRdb holds only in-frame clones, not every one. The sample carries about 130,000 clones, approximately 94% recorded once. The specimen comprised CD4+ or CD8+ T cells sorted from blood, sampled in a trial of the OX40 agonist ivuxolimab. The receptors originated from an adult with an advanced solid tumor such as melanoma, head and neck, liver or kidney cancer.

In nucleotides, the CDR3 is TGTGCCAGCAGCTTTTGGGGGGAGCTGTTTTTT. It is translated as CASSFWGELFF. V is TRBV7-9 and J is TRBJ2-2; D is unresolved. The CDR3 spans 11 residues. Germline CDR1 and CDR2: SEHNR and FQNEAQ (reference sequence). V lost 3 bases and J lost 8, with 4 bases in between.

V is TRBV27 and J is TRBJ1-2; D call uncertain. The germline V gene encodes CDR1 MNHEY and CDR2 SMNVEV (reference sequence). The CDR3 has 14 residues. V shed 6 bases and J shed 3 bases, with 14 bases lying between them. CDR3 protein: CASRRADGHYGYTF. In DNA, the CDR3 is TGTGCCAGCAGAAGAGCGGACGGACACTATGGCTACACCTTC.

The V and J genes are TRBV2 and TRBJ1-1; 10 bases are a match to TRBD1. V was clipped by 6 bases and J by 3 bases; unmatched bases: 4. CDR3 length: 14 amino acids. CDR1 is SNHLY and CDR2 is FYNNEI in the germline V gene. In DNA form, the CDR3 reads TGTGCCAGCAGGACAGGGGGCCTAGACACTGAAGCTTTCTTT. Its protein product is CASRTGGLDTEAFF.

The genes are TRBV7-2 and TRBJ1-1, with D possibly matching TRBD1 (5 bases). The CDR3 has 15 residues. The V end was cut by 1 base, the J end by 4 bases, with 13 bases between. Germline loops: CDR1 SGHTA, CDR2 FQGNSA. As DNA, the CDR3 is TGTGCCAGCAGCTTAGGTATGGCGGGGACCACTGAAGCTTTCTTT. This codes for CASSLGMAGTTEAFF.

The chain employs TRBV18 and TRBJ2-7; 9 nucleotides agree with TRBD1. The CDR3 contains 14 residues. V was pared by 5 bases and J by 5 bases, with 7 bases of the junction left unmatched. Germline CDR1 KGHSH, CDR2 LQKENI. CDR3 sequence: CASSTTGGDNEQYF. The CDR3 coding sequence is TGTGCCAGCTCAACGACAGGGGGTGACAACGAGCAGTACTTC.

This clone was detected once. This chain uses TRBV9 with TRBJ2-4; 8 bases line up with TRBD1. This CDR3 contains 12 residues. V shed 4 bases, J shed 7 bases, and the junction held 1 base outside the gene matches. Germline lookup yields CDR1 SGDLS and CDR2 YYNGEE. DNA of the CDR3: TGTGCCAGCAGCCGACAGGGGAACATTCAGTACTTC. Encoded protein: CASSRQGNIQYF.

This clone was counted between two and nine times. The V gene is TRBV9, the J gene TRBJ1-1, with D possibly TRBD1 on 5 matching bases. This CDR3 is 14 amino acids long. In germline, CDR1 is SGDLS, CDR2 YYNGEE. Trimming pared 4 bases from V and 2 bases from J, leaving 12 bases between. DNA for the CDR3: TGTGCCAGCAGCCCAGGACACAGTAACACTGAAGCTTTCTTT. Amino acids: CASSPGHSNTEAFF.

This clone was recorded once. This sequence joins TRBV27 and TRBJ1-1, with D possibly being TRBD1 (5 bases). CDR3 size: 14 residues. CDR1 is MNHEY and CDR2 is SMNVEV in the germline V gene (reference sequence). Trimming cost V 2 bases and J 6 bases, with 13 bases left between them. CDR3 residues: CASSLQGAPAEAFF. CDR3 DNA: TGTGCCAGCAGTTTACAGGGAGCACCCGCTGAAGCTTTCTTT.

There are a few counts of this clone. The V gene is TRBV10-1, the J gene TRBJ2-1; 7 bases agree with TRBD1. V dropped 2 bases and J dropped 3; count of bases not matched to a gene: 13. The V gene's germline CDR1 is WNHNN and CDR2 SYGVQD (reference sequence). The CDR3 contains 18 residues. CDR3 bases: TGCGCCAGCAGTGAGCCCTCCGGGACAGCTCGGAGCTACAATGAGCAGTTCTTC. Amino acid sequence: CASSEPSGTARSYNEQFF.

This chain joins TRBV10-1 and TRBJ2-7; no clear D gene. V was trimmed by 2 bases and J by 3 bases, leaving 8 bases between them. Germline lookup yields CDR1 WNHNN and CDR2 SYGVQD (reference sequence). The CDR3 runs to 13 residues. The CDR3 loop reads CASSEQEIYEQYF. DNA for the CDR3: TGCGCCAGCAGTGAGCAGGAGATCTACGAGCAGTACTTC.

The table lists this clone with a count of one. The J gene is TRBJ1-4, the V gene TRBV28; no clear D. CDR3 length: 13 residues. The germline gives CDR1 MDHEN, CDR2 SYDVKM. Trimming removed 6 bases from V and 8 bases from J, with 13 bases in between. The CDR3 nucleotides read TGTGCCAGCAGCGTTGGACCTATAGAAAAACTGTTTTTT. It yields the protein CASSVGPIEKLFF.

In its sample, this clone was seen a few times. The CDR3 sequence: CASPGENTEAFF. In DNA, the CDR3 is TGTGCCAGCCCCGGGGAGAACACTGAAGCTTTCTTT. The rearrangement joins TRBV2 to TRBJ1-1; D is unclear. Germline lookup yields CDR1 SNHLY and CDR2 FYNNEI. The CDR3 totals 12 residues. Between the trimmed V and J ends, which lost 8 bases and 1 base, there was a span of 8 bases.

The rearrangement links TRBV5-4 to TRBJ2-5; 9 positions agree with TRBD2. The CDR3 is 15 amino acids. From germline, CDR1 is SGHNT and CDR2 YYREEE (reference sequence). V was clipped by 3 bases and J by 5 bases; unmatched bases: 8. The CDR3: CASSSPGLAKETQYF. The CDR3 nucleotides are TGTGCCAGCAGCTCGCCGGGACTAGCTAAGGAGACCCAGTACTTC.

The sample holds a few counts of this clone. V is TRBV7-9 and J is TRBJ2-1, with D tentatively TRBD1 or TRBD2 (5 bases each). The CDR3 has 11 residues. CDR1 is SEHNR and CDR2 is FQNEAQ in the germline V gene (reference sequence). Trimming took off 9 bases at V and 6 bases at J, with 9 bases between the two ends. CDR3 region: CARGRGNEQFF. The CDR3 nucleotides read TGTGCCAGGGGACGAGGCAATGAGCAGTTCTTC.

This clone appeared a single time. The CDR3 reads CASSPRQAHDTEAFF. CDR3 DNA sequence: TGCGCCAGCAGCCCTAGACAGGCCCATGACACTGAAGCTTTCTTT. This chain uses TRBV5-1 with TRBJ1-1; D may be TRBD1 (6 bases). CDR3 length: 15 amino acids. Germline V gene sequence: CDR1 SGHRS, CDR2 YFSETQ. The germline V and J ends were trimmed by 4 bases and 3 bases, with 16 bases remaining between them. The full variable domain, its missing parts supplied by reference TRBV5-1 and TRBJ1-1, is KAGVTQTPRYLIKTRGQQVTLSCSPISGHRSVSWYQQTPGQGLQFLFEYFSETQRNKGNFPGRFSGRQFSNSRSEMNVSTLELGDSALYLCASSPRQAHDTEAFFGQGTRLTVV.

The chain recombines TRBV6-5 with TRBJ1-3; TRBD1 might be the D (6 bases). Per germline, CDR1 MNHEY and CDR2 SVGAGI. This CDR3 has 16 residues. V was clipped by 0 bases and J by 6 bases, with 15 bases between them. In DNA, the CDR3 is TGTGCCAGCAGTTACTCGAGTCCCCAGGGGAAAAACACCATATATTTT. Translating gives CASSYSSPQGKNTIYF.

The gene calls are TRBV28 and TRBJ2-3; no reliable D call. The germline CDR1 and CDR2 sequences are MDHEN and SYDVKM. CDR3 size: 11 residues. V was clipped by 3 bases and J by 2 bases, with 0 bases between them. The CDR3 nucleotides are TGTGCCAGCAGTTTCACAGATACGCAGTATTTT. This codes for CASSFTDTQYF. Combining the CDR3 with reference TRBV28 and TRBJ2-3 gives the whole variable domain DVKVTQSSRYLVKRTGEKVFLECVQDMDHENMFWYRQDPGLGLRLIYFSYDVKMKEKGDIPEGYSVSREKKERFSLILESASTNQTSMYLCASSFTDTQYFGPGTRLTVL.

The V gene is TRBV4-3, the J gene TRBJ2-7, with D unclear. Germline V gene sequence: CDR1 LGHNA, CDR2 YSLEER. V lost 3 bases, J lost 4 bases, and 16 bases lay in between. The CDR3 runs to 15 residues. The chain's CDR3 is CASSQADMVGYEQYF. As DNA, the CDR3 is TGCGCCAGCAGCCAGGCAGACATGGTCGGGTACGAGCAGTACTTC.

The gene calls are TRBV12-5 and TRBJ2-7; the D is unclear. Germline values: CDR1 LGHNT, CDR2 FRNRAP. Deletions cut 6 bases from V and 3 bases from J, with 9 bases between. The CDR3 is 12 amino acids. CDR3 residues: CASGRDFYEQYF. The CDR3 nucleotides are TGTGCTAGTGGCCGCGACTTCTACGAGCAGTACTTC.

The rearrangement uses TRBV11-3 and TRBJ2-3; maybe TRBD2 (5 bases). Germline lookup yields CDR1 SGHNT and CDR2 YENEEA. This CDR3 contains 15 residues. V shed 5 bases and J shed 4 bases, with 16 bases lying between them. The CDR3 here is CASSPEGSEADTQYF. The CDR3 DNA is TGTGCCAGCAGCCCCGAGGGTAGCGAGGCAGATACGCAGTATTTT.